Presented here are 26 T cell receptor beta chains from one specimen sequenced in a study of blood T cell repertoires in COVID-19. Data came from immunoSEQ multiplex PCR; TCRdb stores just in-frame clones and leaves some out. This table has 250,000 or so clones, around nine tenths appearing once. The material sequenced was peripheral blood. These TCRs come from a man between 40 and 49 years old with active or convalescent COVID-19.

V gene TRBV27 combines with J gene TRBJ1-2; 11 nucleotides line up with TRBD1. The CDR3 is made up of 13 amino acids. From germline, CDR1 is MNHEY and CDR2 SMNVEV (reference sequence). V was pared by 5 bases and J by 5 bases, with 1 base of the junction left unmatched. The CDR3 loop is CASSRDRGYGYTF. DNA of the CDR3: TGTGCCAGCAGTCGGGACAGGGGGTATGGCTACACCTTC.

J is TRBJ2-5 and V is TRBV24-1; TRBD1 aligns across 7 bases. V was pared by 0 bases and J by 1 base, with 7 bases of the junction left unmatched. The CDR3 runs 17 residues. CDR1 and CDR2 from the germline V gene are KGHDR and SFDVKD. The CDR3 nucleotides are TGTGCCACCAGTGATTTGCGCCCCGGACAGGTCCAAGAGACCCAGTACTTC. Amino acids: CATSDLRPGQVQETQYF.

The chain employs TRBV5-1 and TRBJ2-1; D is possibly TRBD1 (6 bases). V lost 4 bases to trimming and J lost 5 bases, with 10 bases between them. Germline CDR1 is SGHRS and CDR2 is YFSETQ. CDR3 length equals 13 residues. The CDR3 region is CASSRNRDNEQFF. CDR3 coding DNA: TGCGCCAGCAGCCGGAACAGGGACAATGAGCAGTTCTTC.

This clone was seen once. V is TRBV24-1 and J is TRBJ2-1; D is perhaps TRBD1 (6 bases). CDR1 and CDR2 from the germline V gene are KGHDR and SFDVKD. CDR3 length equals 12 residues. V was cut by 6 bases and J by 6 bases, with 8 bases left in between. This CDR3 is CATSIGGNEQFF. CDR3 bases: TGTGCCACCAGTATAGGGGGCAATGAGCAGTTCTTC.

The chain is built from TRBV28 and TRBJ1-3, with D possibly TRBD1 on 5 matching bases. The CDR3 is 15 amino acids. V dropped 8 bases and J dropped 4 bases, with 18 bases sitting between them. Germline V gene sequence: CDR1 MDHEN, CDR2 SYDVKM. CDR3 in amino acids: CASSTVGGRGNTIYF. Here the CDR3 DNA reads TGTGCCAGCTCCACCGTGGGGGGGAGAGGAAACACCATATATTTT.

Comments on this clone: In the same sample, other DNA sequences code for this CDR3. This CDR3 reads CASSSGQANYGYTF. As DNA, the CDR3 is TGTGCCAGCAGTTCCGGACAAGCTAACTATGGCTACACCTTC. The rearrangement uses TRBV28 and TRBJ1-2; TRBD1 is a possible D gene (5 bases). The CDR3 is made up of 14 amino acids. Germline V gives CDR1 MDHEN, CDR2 SYDVKM. Between the trimmed V and J ends, which lost 4 bases and 0 bases, there was a span of 9 bases.

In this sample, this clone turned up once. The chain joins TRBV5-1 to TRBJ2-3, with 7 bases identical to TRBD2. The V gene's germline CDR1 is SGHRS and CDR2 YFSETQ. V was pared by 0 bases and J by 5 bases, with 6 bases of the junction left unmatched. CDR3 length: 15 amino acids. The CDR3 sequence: CASSLGTREGDTQYF. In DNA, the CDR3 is TGCGCCAGCAGCTTGGGGACTAGGGAGGGAGATACGCAGTATTTT. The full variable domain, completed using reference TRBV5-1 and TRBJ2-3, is KAGVTQTPRYLIKTRGQQVTLSCSPISGHRSVSWYQQTPGQGLQFLFEYFSETQRNKGNFPGRFSGRQFSNSRSEMNVSTLELGDSALYLCASSLGTREGDTQYFGPGTRLTVL.

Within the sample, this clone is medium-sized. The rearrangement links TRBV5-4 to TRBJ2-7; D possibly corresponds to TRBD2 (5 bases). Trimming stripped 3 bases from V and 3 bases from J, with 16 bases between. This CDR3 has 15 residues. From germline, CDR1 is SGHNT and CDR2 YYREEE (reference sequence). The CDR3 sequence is CASSSSGGRVYEQYF. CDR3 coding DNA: TGTGCCAGCAGCTCCTCGGGTGGGAGAGTCTACGAGCAGTACTTC.

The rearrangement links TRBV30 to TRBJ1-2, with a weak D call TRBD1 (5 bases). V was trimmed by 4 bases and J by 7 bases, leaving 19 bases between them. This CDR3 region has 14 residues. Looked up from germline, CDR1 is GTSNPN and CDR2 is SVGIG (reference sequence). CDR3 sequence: CAWTNRQGGFGYTF. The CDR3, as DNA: TGTGCCTGGACCAACCGGCAGGGAGGCTTTGGCTACACCTTC.

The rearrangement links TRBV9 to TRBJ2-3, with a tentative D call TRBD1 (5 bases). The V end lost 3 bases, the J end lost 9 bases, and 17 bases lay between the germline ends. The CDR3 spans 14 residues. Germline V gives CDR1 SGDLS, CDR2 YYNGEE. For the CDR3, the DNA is TGTGCCAGCAGCGGTGTGGGCCCACAGGCAACGCAGTATTTT. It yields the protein CASSGVGPQATQYF.

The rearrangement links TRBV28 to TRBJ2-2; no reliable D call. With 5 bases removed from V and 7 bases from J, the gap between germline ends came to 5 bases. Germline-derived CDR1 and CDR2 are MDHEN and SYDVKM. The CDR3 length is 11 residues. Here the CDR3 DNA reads TGTGCCAGCAGTGTTTACGGGGAGCTGTTTTTT. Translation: CASSVYGELFF.

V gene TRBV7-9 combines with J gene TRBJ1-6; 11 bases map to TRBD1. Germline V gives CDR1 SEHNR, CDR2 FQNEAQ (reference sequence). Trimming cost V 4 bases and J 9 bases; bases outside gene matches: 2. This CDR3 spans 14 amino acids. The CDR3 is CASSSGQGASPLHF. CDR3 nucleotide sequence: TGTGCCAGCAGCTCTGGACAGGGGGCTTCACCCCTCCACTTT.

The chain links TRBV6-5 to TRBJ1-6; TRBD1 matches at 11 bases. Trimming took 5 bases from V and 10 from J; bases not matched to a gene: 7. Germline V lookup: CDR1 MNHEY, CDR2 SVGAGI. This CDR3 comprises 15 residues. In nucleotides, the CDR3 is TGTGCCAGCAGTAACCCGGACAGGGGGCGGTCACCCCTCCACTTT. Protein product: CASSNPDRGRSPLHF.

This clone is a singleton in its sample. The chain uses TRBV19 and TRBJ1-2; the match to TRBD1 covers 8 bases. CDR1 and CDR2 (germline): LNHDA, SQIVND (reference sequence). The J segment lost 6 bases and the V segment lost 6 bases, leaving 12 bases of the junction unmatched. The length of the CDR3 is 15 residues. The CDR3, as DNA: TGTGCCAGTAGGGAGGGGCAGGGGGCGTCTCATGGCTACACCTTC. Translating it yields CASREGQGASHGYTF.

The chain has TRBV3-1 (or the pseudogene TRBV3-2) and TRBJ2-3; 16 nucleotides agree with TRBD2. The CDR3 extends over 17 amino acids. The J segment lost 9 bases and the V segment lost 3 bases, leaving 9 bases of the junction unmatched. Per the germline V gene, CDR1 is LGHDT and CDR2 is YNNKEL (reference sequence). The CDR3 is CASSQIGTSGRAGTQYF. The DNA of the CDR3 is TGTGCCAGCAGCCAGATCGGGACTAGCGGGAGGGCCGGAACGCAGTATTTT.

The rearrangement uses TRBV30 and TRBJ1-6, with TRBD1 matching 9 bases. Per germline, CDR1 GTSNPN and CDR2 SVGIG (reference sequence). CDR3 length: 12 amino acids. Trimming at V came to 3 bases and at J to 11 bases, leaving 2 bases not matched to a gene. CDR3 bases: TGTGCCTGGAGGGGACAGGGTGCACCCCTCCACTTT. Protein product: CAWRGQGAPLHF.

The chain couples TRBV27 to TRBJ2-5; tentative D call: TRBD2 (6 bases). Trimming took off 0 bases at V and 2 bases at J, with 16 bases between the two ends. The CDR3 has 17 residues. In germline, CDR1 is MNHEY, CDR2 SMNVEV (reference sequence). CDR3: CASSLSPYLADQETQYF. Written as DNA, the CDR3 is TGTGCCAGCAGTTTATCCCCCTACTTAGCGGATCAAGAGACCCAGTACTTC.

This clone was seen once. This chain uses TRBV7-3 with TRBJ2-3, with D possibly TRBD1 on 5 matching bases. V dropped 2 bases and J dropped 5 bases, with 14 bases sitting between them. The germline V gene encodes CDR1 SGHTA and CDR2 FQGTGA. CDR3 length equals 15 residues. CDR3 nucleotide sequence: TGTGCCAGCAGCTTAGTCGGCAGGGATAAAGATACGCAGTATTTT. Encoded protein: CASSLVGRDKDTQYF.

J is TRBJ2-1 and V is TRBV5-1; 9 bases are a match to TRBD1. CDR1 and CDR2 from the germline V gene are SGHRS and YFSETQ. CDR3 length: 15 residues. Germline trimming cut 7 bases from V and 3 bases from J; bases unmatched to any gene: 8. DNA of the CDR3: TGCGCCAGCGGACAGGGGACCTACCTCTACAATGAGCAGTTCTTC. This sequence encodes CASGQGTYLYNEQFF.

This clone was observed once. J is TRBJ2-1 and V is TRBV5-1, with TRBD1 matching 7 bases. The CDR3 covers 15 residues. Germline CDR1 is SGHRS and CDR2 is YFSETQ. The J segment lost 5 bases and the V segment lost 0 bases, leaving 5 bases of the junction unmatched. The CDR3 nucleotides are TGCGCCAGCAGCTTGGACAGGGGATCCCACAATGAGCAGTTCTTC. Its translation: CASSLDRGSHNEQFF. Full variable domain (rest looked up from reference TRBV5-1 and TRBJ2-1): KAGVTQTPRYLIKTRGQQVTLSCSPISGHRSVSWYQQTPGQGLQFLFEYFSETQRNKGNFPGRFSGRQFSNSRSEMNVSTLELGDSALYLCASSLDRGSHNEQFFGPGTRLTVL.

The CDR3 loop is CASYPRRGIFTDTQYF. In DNA, the CDR3 is TGTGCCAGCTACCCACGACGGGGGATCTTCACAGATACGCAGTATTTT. This chain connects TRBV28 to TRBJ2-3; tentative D call: TRBD2 (6 bases). The CDR3 totals 16 residues. The ends were cut back, 8 bases at V and 2 bases at J, with 20 bases in the middle. Germline loops: CDR1 MDHEN, CDR2 SYDVKM.

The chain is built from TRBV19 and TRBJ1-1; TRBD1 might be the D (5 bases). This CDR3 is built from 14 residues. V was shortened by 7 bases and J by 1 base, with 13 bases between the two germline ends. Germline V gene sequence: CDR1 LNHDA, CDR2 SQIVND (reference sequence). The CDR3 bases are TGTGCCAGTACAATTCAGGGAACGAACACTGAAGCTTTCTTT. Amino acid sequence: CASTIQGTNTEAFF.

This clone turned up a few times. The CDR3 sequence is CASSAYTGELFF. CDR3 nucleotide sequence: TGTGCCAGCAGCGCCTACACCGGGGAGCTGTTTTTT. V and J are TRBV9 and TRBJ2-2; D unresolved. The germline V and J ends were trimmed by 3 bases and 3 bases, with 3 bases remaining between them. The germline gives CDR1 SGDLS, CDR2 YYNGEE. The CDR3 covers 12 residues. Complete variable domain (other parts from reference TRBV9 and TRBJ2-2): DSGVTQTPKHLITATGQRVTLRCSPRSGDLSVYWYQQSLDQGLQFLIQYYNGEERAKGNILERFSAQQFPDLHSELNLSSLELGDSALYFCASSAYTGELFFGEGSRLTVL.

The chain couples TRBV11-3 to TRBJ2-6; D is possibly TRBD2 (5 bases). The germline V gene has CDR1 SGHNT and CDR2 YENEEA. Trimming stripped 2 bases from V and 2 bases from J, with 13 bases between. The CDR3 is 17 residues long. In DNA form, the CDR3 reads TGTGCCAGCAGCTTAAAATGGCGGGCACCTGGGGCCAACGTCCTGACTTTC. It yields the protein CASSLKWRAPGANVLTF. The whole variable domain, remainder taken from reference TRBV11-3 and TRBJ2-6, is EAGVVQSPRYKIIEKKQPVAFWCNPISGHNTLYWYLQNLGQGPELLIRYENEEAVDDSQLPKDRFSAERLKGVDSTLKIQPAELGDSAVYLCASSLKWRAPGANVLTFGAGSRLTVL.

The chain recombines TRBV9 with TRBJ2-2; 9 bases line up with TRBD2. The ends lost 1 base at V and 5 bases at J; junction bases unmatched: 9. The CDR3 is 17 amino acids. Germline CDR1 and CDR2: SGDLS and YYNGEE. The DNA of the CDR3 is TGTGCCAGCAGCGTAACGACCTCAGCGGGGGGTACCGGGGAGCTGTTTTTT. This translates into CASSVTTSAGGTGELFF.

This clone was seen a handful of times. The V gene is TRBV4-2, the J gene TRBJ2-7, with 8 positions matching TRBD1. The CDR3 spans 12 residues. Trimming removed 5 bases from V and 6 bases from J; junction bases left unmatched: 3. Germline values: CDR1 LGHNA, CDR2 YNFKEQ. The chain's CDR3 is CASSSGGLEQYF. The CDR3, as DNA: TGTGCCAGCAGCTCAGGGGGCCTCGAGCAGTACTTC.